This TCR beta chain was retrieved from a study of beta chain features in type 1 diabetes. Points from the study as a whole: In all four CD4+ subsets, TCRB CDR3 length was significantly, moderately reduced in type 1 diabetes.

V was pared by 5 bases and J by 0 bases, with 17 bases between. Germline lookup yields CDR1 SGHAT and CDR2 FQNNGV. The CDR3 length is 16 residues. The study reverse transcribed the entire isolated RNA, so it sequenced expressed TCRB transcripts. Naive, central memory and regulatory T cell samples yielded a few million reads on average. The method was immunoSEQ multiplex PCR; TCRdb's version includes in-frame clones alone and lacks a portion of them. Here the sample spans 140,000 or so clones, 10% to 15% being singletons. This clone was picked up many times. Antigen unknown. Blood was collected once per donor into heparin, averaging around 120 mL.

This receptor was taken from a young man with type 1 diabetes. The chain has TRBV11-2 and TRBJ2-7; D gene unclear. The sample comprised central memory CD4+ T cells from blood. The DNA for the CDR3 is TGTGCCAGCAGCCCCATCTCGAGGACGAGCTCCTACGAGCAGTACTTC. Translation: CASSPISRTSSYEQYF.